This T cell receptor (beta chain) stems from a study of shared clonotypes between healthy human individuals. Study summary: Ranging from 18 to 49 in age, donors were two women and a few men.

Around 86 million PBMCs went into genomic DNA for unsorted samples. Germline lookup yields CDR1 MGHRA and CDR2 YSYEKL. The CDR3 is made up of 16 amino acids. V was shortened by 3 bases and J by 2 bases, with 17 bases between the two germline ends. For each subset, genomic DNA was distributed in equal portions over several immunoSEQ plates. Here immunoSEQ multiplex PCR was the method, and the copy in TCRdb shows in-frame clones only, minus some. The sample records over 400,000 clones, 65% to 85% being singletons. The source material was PBMCs. The J gene is TRBJ2-7, the V gene TRBV4-1; weak D call: TRBD1 (5 bases). This TCR was recovered from a woman aged 40 to 55 in good health. Some clones in this sample may be carry-over from other donors' samples. CDR3 in DNA: TGCGCCAGCAGCCACCGCACAGGCAGCAGTGCCTACGAGCAGTACTTC. Residues: CASSHRTGSSAYEQYF.